Below are 20 T cell receptor beta chains sequenced from a single sample in a study of blood T cell repertoires in COVID-19. Data came from immunoSEQ multiplex PCR; TCRdb stores just in-frame clones and leaves some out. The sample includes around 26,000 clones, approximately 88% of them seen just once. Sequencing was carried out using peripheral blood. These receptors were obtained from a human donor in a cohort sampled during active COVID-19.

This chain joins TRBV14 and TRBJ2-2; possibly TRBD2 for D (5 bases). This CDR3 has 16 residues. Looked up from germline, CDR1 is SGHDN and CDR2 is FVKESK. V shed 7 bases and J shed 4 bases, with 19 bases lying between them. The DNA for the CDR3 is TGTGCCAGCAAAAAATCAGAGGGTAGTGGCACCGGGGAGCTGTTTTTT. Translating gives CASKKSEGSGTGELFF.

This chain's CDR3 is CASSKRPGWVAFF. DNA of the CDR3: TGTGCCAGCAGCAAGCGACCAGGGTGGGTAGCTTTCTTT. This chain links TRBV21-1 with TRBJ1-1; no check of the table's D call, TRBD1, against the DNA was made. TRBV21-1 counts as a pseudogene. This CDR3 has 13 residues.

The CDR3: CASSEMALSGANVLTF. The CDR3 DNA sequence: TGTGCCAGCAGTGAAATGGCCCTCTCTGGGGCCAACGTCCTGACTTTC. The chain recombines TRBV6-4 with TRBJ2-6; D is unresolved. Germline values: CDR1 MRHNA, CDR2 SNTAGT. This CDR3 spans 16 amino acids. The ends were cut back, 3 bases at V and 0 bases at J, with 9 bases in the middle.

The V gene is TRBV3-1 (or the pseudogene TRBV3-2), the J gene TRBJ1-2; the match to TRBD1 covers 9 bases. V lost 4 bases and J lost 4; bases outside the gene matches: 7. This CDR3 is built from 15 residues. CDR1 and CDR2 from the germline V gene are LGHDT and YNNKEL (reference sequence). CDR3 in DNA: TGTGCCAGCAGCCGGGACAGGGCAATCGTCTATGGCTACACCTTC. Encoded protein: CASSRDRAIVYGYTF.

V is TRBV5-8 and J is TRBJ1-4, with 7 bases fitting TRBD1. The CDR3 sequence is 16 residues long. V dropped 4 bases and J dropped 0; count of bases not matched to a gene: 6. CDR1 SGHTS and CDR2 YDEGEE come from the germline V gene. This chain's CDR3 is CASSEGQKATNEKLFF. In nucleotides, the CDR3 is TGTGCCAGCAGCGAGGGACAGAAGGCAACTAATGAAAAACTGTTTTTT. Full variable domain (missing parts from reference TRBV5-8 and TRBJ1-4): EAGVTQSPTHLIKTRGQQATLRCSPISGHTSVYWYQQALGLGLQFLLWYDEGEERNRGNFPPRFSGRQFPNYSSELNVNALELEDSALYLCASSEGQKATNEKLFFGSGTQLSVL.

The rearrangement joins TRBV6-1 to TRBJ1-2; D gene unclear. Germline V gene lookup returns CDR1 MNHNS and CDR2 SASEGT. Trimming removed 1 base from V and 2 bases from J, with 8 bases in between. This CDR3 has 14 amino acids. The CDR3 here is CASSEDTFNYGYTF. CDR3 nucleotides: TGTGCCAGCAGTGAAGACACCTTCAACTATGGCTACACCTTC.

The chain couples TRBV11-3 to TRBJ2-5; D perhaps matches TRBD1 (5 bases). The germline V and J ends were trimmed by 5 bases and 4 bases, with 14 bases remaining between them. This CDR3 comprises 14 residues. Germline loops: CDR1 SGHNT, CDR2 YENEEA. This CDR3 is CASSGAGGRETQYF. The CDR3 DNA reads TGTGCCAGCAGCGGGGCCGGCGGACGAGAGACCCAGTACTTC.

This chain links TRBV7-9 with TRBJ1-4; D is possibly TRBD1 (5 bases). V lost 4 bases to trimming and J lost 5 bases, with 23 bases between them. Looked up from germline, CDR1 is SEHNR and CDR2 is FQNEAQ (reference sequence). The CDR3 has 18 residues. The CDR3 DNA is TGTGCCAGCAGCTCCGGGGGGGTTGGAGTTCGTCGCAATGAAAAACTGTTTTTT. This codes for CASSSGGVGVRRNEKLFF.

The J gene is TRBJ1-1, the V gene TRBV27; D unclear. Trimming stripped 6 bases from V and 8 bases from J, with 13 bases between. Germline values: CDR1 MNHEY, CDR2 SMNVEV (reference sequence). This CDR3 is built from 12 residues. The CDR3 region is CASRGAPREAFF. The CDR3 DNA reads TGTGCCAGCAGGGGCGCGCCTCGAGAAGCTTTCTTT.

V usage is TRBV6-5 and J usage is TRBJ1-5, with D tentatively TRBD1 (6 bases). The CDR3 runs to 14 residues. V lost 6 bases to trimming and J lost 1 base, with 10 bases between them. Germline loops: CDR1 MNHEY, CDR2 SVGAGI. The CDR3 sequence: CASRDSLSNQPQHF. CDR3 in DNA: TGTGCCAGCAGGGACAGTTTAAGCAATCAGCCCCAGCATTTT.

This clone was seen a single time. The chain employs TRBV5-1 and TRBJ2-1; 11 positions agree with TRBD2. This CDR3 is built from 15 residues. Losses at the gene ends were 0 bases for V and 8 bases for J; bases not matched to a gene: 4. Germline CDR1 reads SGHRS; CDR2 reads YFSETQ. The CDR3 spells CASSLVVAGGHEQFF. In DNA, the CDR3 is TGCGCCAGCAGCTTGGTTGTAGCGGGGGGGCATGAGCAGTTCTTC.

This chain links TRBV6-5 with TRBJ1-1, with 8 positions matching TRBD1. The CDR3 consists of 15 residues. V shed 5 bases and J 0 bases; nucleotides not matched to a gene: 5. CDR1 and CDR2 (germline): MNHEY, SVGAGI. The CDR3: CASSRTGSMNTEAFF. CDR3 DNA: TGTGCCAGCAGTCGGACAGGGTCCATGAACACTGAAGCTTTCTTT.

The V and J genes are TRBV25-1 and TRBJ2-3; 8 bases align to TRBD2. The germline V gene has CDR1 MGHDK and CDR2 SYGVNS. The J segment lost 7 bases and the V segment lost 3 bases, leaving 9 bases of the junction unmatched. This CDR3 has 15 residues. The CDR3 loop reads CASSEDRAGGNTQYF. CDR3 bases: TGTGCCAGCAGTGAGGATAGGGCGGGGGGCAATACGCAGTATTTT.

This chain links TRBV19 with TRBJ1-3; tentatively, D is TRBD1 (5 bases). Germline V gives CDR1 LNHDA, CDR2 SQIVND (reference sequence). This CDR3 is built from 15 residues. With 5 bases removed from V and 0 bases from J, the gap between germline ends came to 11 bases. The CDR3 DNA follows: TGTGCCAGTAGTTGGGGCGGCTACTCTGGAAACACCATATATTTT. Protein sequence: CASSWGGYSGNTIYF.

The V gene is TRBV7-8, the J gene TRBJ1-5; 8 bases agree with TRBD1. Germline CDR1 reads SGHVS; CDR2 reads FQNEAQ. This CDR3 contains 14 residues. V was pared by 5 bases and J by 5 bases, with 5 bases of the junction left unmatched. The CDR3 region has the DNA TGTGCCAGCAGCCAAGGACAGGGCCATCAGCCCCAGCATTTT. The encoded protein is CASSQGQGHQPQHF.

The chain is built from TRBV14 and TRBJ2-3; 14 positions match TRBD2. This CDR3 contains 18 residues. V lost 4 bases and J lost 1; bases outside the gene matches: 7. CDR1 and CDR2 from the germline V gene are SGHDN and FVKESK. CDR3 loop: CASSPRTSGGTRTDTQYF. The CDR3 bases are TGTGCCAGCAGCCCGAGGACTAGCGGGGGGACTCGCACAGATACGCAGTATTTT.

This chain connects TRBV7-3 to TRBJ1-3; TRBD1 might be the D (6 bases). The germline V gene encodes CDR1 SGHTA and CDR2 FQGTGA. The V and J ends lost 2 bases and 3 bases respectively, with 11 bases between them. The CDR3 sequence is 15 residues long. The CDR3, as DNA: TGTGCCAGCAGCTTATCCCGGGACATTGGAAACACCATATATTTT. Amino acids: CASSLSRDIGNTIYF.

This chain links TRBV5-6 with TRBJ1-1; 10 nucleotides align to TRBD1. The CDR3 extends over 15 amino acids. Per the germline V gene, CDR1 is SGHDT and CDR2 is YYEEEE. V shed 4 bases and J 4 bases; nucleotides not matched to a gene: 7. The CDR3 DNA is TGTGCCAGCAGCACCCTGGACAGGGGGGGCACTGAAGCTTTCTTT. Amino acid sequence: CASSTLDRGGTEAFF.

The V gene is TRBV7-8, the J gene TRBJ1-6; D possibly corresponds to TRBD1 (5 bases). Looked up from germline, CDR1 is SGHVS and CDR2 is FQNEAQ. The CDR3 is 15 residues long. Trimming left V 4 bases short and J 8 bases short, with 15 bases between. In DNA, the CDR3 is TGTGCCAGCAGCTCCTCCCGGCAGGGCGATTCACCCCTCCACTTT. Protein: CASSSSRQGDSPLHF.

This clone has just one count. The J gene is TRBJ1-5, the V gene TRBV6-5, with 7 bases lining up with TRBD1. The CDR3 has 14 residues. The germline CDR1 and CDR2 sequences are MNHEY and SVGAGI. The trim removed 6 bases at V and 9 bases at J, leaving 11 bases unmatched. As DNA, the CDR3 is TGTGCCAGCAGAGCCTACGAAAACAGGGGGCCCCAGCATTTT. Translated: CASRAYENRGPQHF.